One T cell receptor beta chain is described in this entry. Its target is not known. Germline V gene lookup returns CDR1 MNHEY and CDR2 SVGEGT. The CDR3 extends over 19 amino acids. V dropped 6 bases and J dropped 4; count of bases not matched to a gene: 16. The authors isolated at least 6.5 million PBMCs per sample. Alongside a J-beta primer mix, a sample-barcoded 5' primer served in a second PCR lasting roughly 7 to 11 cycles. TCRdb redid the calling of the 5' RACE reads with MiXCR, one entry per CDR3 protein. The repertoire holds fewer than 2 million distinct CDR3 sequences, with about 39% as singletons. This record comes from a study of blood T cells in healthy people across ages. Study findings and constraints: It was not known whether donors were CMV positive (a possible confounder of expanded clonotype changes). Age showed a roughly linear inverse relationship with TCR beta diversity per million T cells. Calculation of diversity from one million T cells yielded estimates considered to be underestimates.

The source of this sequence is a human donor in good health. Sequenced material: blood. V usage is TRBV6-2 or TRBV6-3 and J usage is TRBJ2-1; 12 positions agree with TRBD2. The CDR3 sequence: CASSLTSGLAGLGYNEQFF. The CDR3 DNA reads as TGTGCCAGCAGCCTTACGTCGGGACTAGCGGGCCTTGGGTACAATGAGCAGTTCTTC.